Listed below are T cell receptor beta chains from one sample, sequenced in a study of cytomegalovirus exposure and HLA in healthy donors. Produced via immunoSEQ multiplex PCR; TCRdb's table is partial and in-frame only. The data hold approximately 90,000 clones, with around four fifths observed a single time. The sample taken for sequencing was PBMCs. These receptor sequences come from a woman aged 40 to 50 in good health and CMV-seronegative. Each CDR3 is given with its conserved first and last residue. The order of the fields is clone size, D gene, J gene, V gene, CDR3 length, CDR3 protein, CDR3 DNA. D genes are given only for firm matches. The size entry is marked missing in some rows and otherwise reads once, few, many or a size class.

>-|-|TRBJ2-3|TRBV2|12
CAIRQNTDTQYF
TGTGCCATCAGACAGAACACAGATACGCAGTATTTT
>-|TRBD1|TRBJ1-2|TRBV29-1|13
CSVDGDRVDGYTF
TGCAGCGTTGATGGGGACAGGGTCGATGGCTACACCTTC
>-|-|TRBJ1-5|TRBV2|14
CASRGDTQFQPQHF
TGTGCCAGCAGGGGGGACACTCAGTTTCAGCCCCAGCATTTT
>-|-|TRBJ1-6|TRBV10-3|11
CAISDQLILHF
TGTGCCATCAGTGACCAACTGATCCTCCACTTT
>-|-|TRBJ2-1|TRBV10-3|16
CAISDMGLSSYNEQFF
TGTGCCATCAGTGATATGGGACTCAGCTCCTACAATGAGCAGTTCTTC
>-|TRBD1|TRBJ1-3|TRBV6-1|14
CASRRTGTGNTIYF
TGTGCCAGCAGACGGACAGGGACTGGAAACACCATATATTTT
>-|TRBD2|TRBJ2-3|TRBV27|17
CASSPRLAGGHADTQYF
TGTGCCAGCAGTCCTAGACTAGCGGGGGGCCATGCGGATACGCAGTATTTT
>-|TRBD1|TRBJ1-4|TRBV11-2|17
CASSLDLTGAHSEKLFF
TGTGCCAGCAGCTTAGACCTTACAGGGGCCCATTCGGAAAAACTGTTTTTT
>-|-|TRBJ2-1|TRBV18|15
CASSPKEGADNEQFF
TGTGCCAGCTCACCTAAAGAGGGCGCCGACAATGAGCAGTTCTTC
>-|TRBD2|TRBJ2-2|TRBV11-3|18
CASSLNPGLASNTGELFF
TGTGCCAGCAGCCTGAACCCGGGACTAGCGTCGAACACCGGGGAGCTGTTTTTT
>once|-|TRBJ2-7|TRBV21-1|16
CASSNIRRGRFYEQYF
TGTGCCAGCAGCAATATCCGGAGGGGTAGGTTCTACGAGCAGTACTTC
>-|TRBD1|TRBJ1-3|TRBV7-9|14
CASRTTGFPNTIYF
TGTGCCAGCAGGACGACAGGGTTCCCCAACACCATATATTTT
>-|-|TRBJ1-1|TRBV12-5|15
CASGLVESLRTEAFF
TGTGCTAGTGGTTTGGTAGAGTCCCTCCGGACTGAAGCTTTCTTT
>-|-|TRBJ1-4|TRBV2|12
CASSDWRGGLFF
TGTGCCAGCAGTGACTGGAGGGGAGGCCTGTTTTTT
>-|-|TRBJ1-1|TRBV10-2|13
CASSVEGFTEAFF
TGCGCCAGCAGTGTTGAGGGTTTCACTGAAGCTTTCTTT
>-|-|TRBJ2-2|TRBV29-1|15
CSVRYGTANTGELFF
TGCAGCGTTCGATACGGGACTGCGAACACCGGGGAGCTGTTTTTT
>-|TRBD1|TRBJ1-1|TRBV6-5|15
CASSPRTGANTEAFF
TGTGCCAGCAGTCCCCGGACAGGGGCGAACACTGAAGCTTTCTTT
>-|-|TRBJ1-2|TRBV4-3|13
CASSQGGNYGYTF
TGCGCCAGCAGCCAAGGAGGTAACTATGGCTACACCTTC
>once|TRBD2|TRBJ2-7|TRBV7-3|14
CASSLLAGPYEQYF
TGTGCCAGCAGCTTACTAGCGGGGCCGTACGAGCAGTACTTC
>-|-|TRBJ2-3|TRBV7-2|13
CASSRGTLATQYF
TGTGCCAGCAGCAGAGGGACTTTGGCTACGCAGTATTTT
>-|TRBD2|TRBJ2-1|TRBV14|15
CASSQVGLAVNEQFF
TGTGCCAGCAGCCAAGTGGGACTAGCGGTCAATGAGCAGTTCTTC
>-|TRBD1|TRBJ1-1|TRBV7-9|12
CASSQDRGEAFF
TGTGCCAGCAGCCAAGACAGGGGGGAAGCTTTCTTT
>-|-|TRBJ1-4|TRBV7-2|16
CASSLVSGITNEKLFF
TGTGCCAGCAGCTTAGTATCGGGGATAACTAATGAAAAACTGTTTTTT
>-|TRBD1|TRBJ1-6|TRBV27|17
CASSLSAGGGWNSPLHF
TGTGCCAGCAGTTTATCGGCAGGGGGCGGCTGGAATTCACCCCTCCACTTT
>-|TRBD1|TRBJ1-2|TRBV18|15
CASSPLEDRGNGYTF
TGTGCCAGCTCACCTCTGGAGGACAGGGGGAATGGCTACACCTTC
>-|-|TRBJ2-1|TRBV7-2|12
CASSFTYNEQFF
TGTGCCAGCAGCTTTACCTACAATGAGCAGTTCTTC
>few|TRBD2|TRBJ2-7|TRBV7-2|14
CASGRDSPFDEQYF
TGTGCCAGCGGGAGGGACTCCCCCTTCGACGAGCAGTACTTC
>-|TRBD2|TRBJ2-7|TRBV9|15
CASSVAGTSNYEQYF
TGTGCCAGCAGCGTTGCCGGGACTAGTAACTACGAGCAGTACTTC
>-|TRBD2|TRBJ2-5|TRBV7-2|19
CASSLGASGGLVSPETQYF
TGTGCCAGCAGCTTAGGGGCTAGCGGGGGGCTTGTGTCGCCAGAGACCCAGTACTTC
>-|-|TRBJ2-2|TRBV2|14
CASAVQGLAGELFF
TGTGCCAGCGCGGTACAGGGCCTAGCCGGGGAGCTGTTTTTT
>-|TRBD2|TRBJ2-1|TRBV2|18
CASVWRARGGTSYNEQFF
TGTGCCAGCGTGTGGAGGGCGCGGGGGGGAACTTCCTACAATGAGCAGTTCTTC
>-|TRBD2|TRBJ2-7|TRBV4-1|16
CASSQGTSGVAYEQYF
TGCGCCAGCAGCCAAGGGACTAGCGGGGTCGCCTACGAGCAGTACTTC
>-|-|TRBJ2-3|TRBV4-2|15
CASSQDALPTDTQYF
TGTGCCAGCAGCCAAGATGCACTCCCCACAGATACGCAGTATTTT
>-|-|TRBJ2-7|TRBV5-1|14
CASSLVVGSGEQYF
TGCGCCAGCAGCTTGGTGGTAGGTTCAGGGGAGCAGTACTTC
>-|-|TRBJ1-1|TRBV5-1|12
CASSFGTAEAFF
TGCGCCAGCAGCTTTGGTACAGCTGAAGCTTTCTTT
>-|TRBD1|TRBJ1-4|TRBV7-2|13
CASSRQGGEKLFF
TGTGCCAGCAGCCGACAGGGAGGCGAAAAACTGTTTTTT
>-|-|TRBJ2-3|TRBV7-2|15
CASSLGRGPTDTQYF
TGTGCCAGCAGCTTAGGGCGGGGGCCCACAGATACGCAGTATTTT
>once|-|TRBJ2-7|TRBV2|13
CASSEQGSSEQYF
TGTGCCAGCAGTGAACAGGGAAGTAGCGAGCAGTACTTC
>few|TRBD2|TRBJ2-7|TRBV4-2|18
CASSQVATSGVSSYEQYF
TGTGCCAGCAGCCAAGTGGCGACTAGCGGGGTAAGCTCCTACGAGCAGTACTTC
>few|TRBD2|TRBJ2-7|TRBV4-2|16
CASSQDLGGGAYEQYF
TGTGCCAGCAGCCAAGATCTTGGCGGGGGGGCTTACGAGCAGTACTTC
>-|TRBD1|TRBJ1-2|TRBV11-2|14
CASKRDSNSYGYTF
TGTGCCAGCAAGAGGGACAGCAACTCCTATGGCTACACCTTC
>-|-|TRBJ1-2|TRBV7-8|14
CASSLGPGLNGYTF
TGTGCCAGCAGCTTAGGTCCGGGACTAAACGGCTACACCTTC
>-|TRBD1|TRBJ1-6|TRBV5-1|15
CASSFTGGGDSPLHF
TGCGCCAGCAGCTTTACAGGGGGCGGGGATTCACCCCTCCACTTT
>-|TRBD2|TRBJ2-5|TRBV4-2|16
CASSPLAGGLQETQYF
TGTGCCAGCAGCCCATTAGCGGGGGGCCTCCAAGAGACCCAGTACTTC
>-|-|TRBJ1-1|TRBV7-9|15
CASSSYQGKDTEAFF
TGTGCCAGCAGCTCCTACCAGGGGAAGGACACTGAAGCTTTCTTT
>-|TRBD1|TRBJ1-1|TRBV30|16
CAWSVGGGTKETEAFF
TGTGCCTGGAGTGTAGGGGGCGGGACAAAGGAAACTGAAGCTTTCTTT
>-|TRBD1|TRBJ1-2|TRBV7-8|16
CASTHRRARGQFGYTF
TGTGCCAGCACCCATCGGCGGGCCAGGGGGCAGTTTGGCTACACCTTC
>-|-|TRBJ1-1|TRBV9|14
CASSGGVVLTEAFF
TGTGCCAGCAGCGGGGGGGTAGTCCTCACTGAAGCTTTCTTT
>-|-|TRBJ2-5|TRBV5-1|16
CASSPQRGTGQETQYF
TGCGCCAGCAGCCCGCAACGGGGGACCGGCCAAGAGACCCAGTACTTC
>-|-|TRBJ2-2|TRBV25-1|15
CASSEYSSGTGELFF
TGTGCCAGCAGTGAATATAGTTCGGGCACCGGGGAGCTGTTTTTT
>-|TRBD1|TRBJ1-5|TRBV25-1|13
CASSGDSNQPQHF
TGTGCCAGCAGTGGGGACAGTAATCAGCCCCAGCATTTT
>-|-|TRBJ2-2|TRBV9|16
CASSVSPYTGSGELFF
TGTGCCAGCAGCGTCTCACCATATACAGGGTCCGGGGAGCTGTTTTTT
>-|-|TRBJ1-1|TRBV5-1|14
CASSYSPGNTEAFF
TGCGCCAGCAGCTATTCCCCCGGGAACACTGAAGCTTTCTTT